This T cell receptor (beta chain) was observed in a study of fetal regulatory T cell absence and autoimmunity (dated by TCRdb to about 2017). Regarding the complete study: The IPEX patients showed exocrine pancreas autoimmunity in the absence of clinical diabetes.

What the work shows at the level of the full study, not this receptor alone: TRB gene family usage was found to be broadly similar between cord blood and pancreas and to resemble published neonatal and adult repertoires. The oligoclonal enrichment was interpreted as supporting antigen-driven autoimmunity in the pancreas before birth in IPEX syndrome. Significant oligoclonal enrichment of the TCR compartment was observed in pancreas versus cord blood, with some top clones enriched more than 80-fold.

The DNeasy Blood and Tissue Kit was used to extract about 1.8-3.4 ug of genomic DNA from umbilical cord blood or frozen pancreas. TCRbeta CDR3 regions were amplified and barcoded by two-step multiplex PCR on the immunoSEQ human TCRbeta survey platform. Illumina instruments were used to sequence the libraries, and IgH from the same samples was sequenced in parallel. On the study's bioinformatics: Raw reads were filtered against IMGT V, D, J definitions and were binned using a nearest-neighbor algorithm so that PCR and sequencing errors were removed. Clones were defined by identical nucleotide sequence; differential abundance between tissues used per-clone Fisher exact tests with pFDR threshold p<0.01. Clones whose frequencies were too low for statistical inference were excluded by a minimum inclusion filter of 10 in either sample. The immunoSEQ Analyzer was used for pairwise clonal comparisons, while IMGT tools were used to assess gene family usage. Drawn from immuneACCESS, this table holds only the in-frame rearrangements with V and J called that TCRdb kept. Clones are partly lost; checked studies trace under half to an unresolved V gene and leave the rest unexplained. Clonal size and the V and J genes are those of that table, whereas D and trimming came from the DNA. The sample records 46,000 or so clones, roughly 80% of which are singletons. Around 0.43% of the sample lies in the top ten.

The cysteine opens and the phenylalanine closes a CDR3 of 13 amino acids. Just the 39-base CDR3 DNA is kept, in frame starting at base 1. Per the germline V gene (reference sequence), MNHNY is the CDR1 and SVGAGI is the CDR2. V and J lose 0 bases and 3 bases, and a span of 3 bases separates them. This clone showed up just a few times. The clone's antigen remains unknown. Base qualities are missing; no much larger clone stands one base away. Sequenced material: cord blood. The receptor chain draws on TRBV6-6 and TRBJ2-1, with no D gene named confidently. The sequence came from a newborn boy with IPEX syndrome. Read as DNA, the sequence is TGTGCCAGCAGTTACTCGGACTACAATGAGCAGTTCTTC. It is translated as CASSYSDYNEQFF.